The 10 T cell receptor beta chains presented below share a single source sample, sequenced in a study of OX40 agonist ivuxolimab in advanced cancers. Some clones are missing from TCRdb's copy, which holds only in-frame ones; the method was immunoSEQ multiplex PCR. The data show over 20,000 clones, with around 80% seen just once and about 1.3% held by the top ten. Here the sequenced sample was CD4+ or CD8+ T cells sorted from blood, taken in a trial of the OX40 agonist ivuxolimab. The source of these receptors is an adult with an advanced solid tumor such as melanoma, head and neck, liver or kidney cancer.

The genes are TRBV7-6 and TRBJ1-1; D is perhaps TRBD1 (5 bases). Germline V CDR1 and CDR2: SGHVS, FNYEAQ. There are 13 residues in the CDR3. Trimming took off 4 bases at V and 3 bases at J, with 9 bases between the two ends. This CDR3 is CASSSQDYTEAFF. The CDR3 DNA reads as TGTGCCAGCAGCTCACAGGACTACACTGAAGCTTTCTTT. Full variable domain (remainder filled in from reference TRBV7-6 and TRBJ1-1): GAGVSQSPRYKVTKRGQDVALRCDPISGHVSLYWYRQALGQGPEFLTYFNYEAQQDKSGLPNDRFSAERPEGSISTLTIQRTEQRDSAMYRCASSSQDYTEAFFGQGTRLTVV.

This clone appeared a few times. The genes are TRBV15 and TRBJ2-3; 10 positions agree with TRBD2. V trimming: 1 base; J trimming: 6 bases; junction bases outside the gene matches: 4. The length of the CDR3 is 15 residues. Germline V gives CDR1 LNHNV, CDR2 YYDKDF (reference sequence). The CDR3 DNA is TGTGCCACCAGCAGAGGCCTAGCGGGAGTGGATACGCAGTATTTT. Translated, it gives CATSRGLAGVDTQYF.

V is TRBV4-3 and J is TRBJ2-3; perhaps TRBD2 as D (5 bases). In germline, CDR1 is LGHNA, CDR2 YSLEER. V was clipped by 4 bases and J by 3 bases, with 11 bases between them. The CDR3 sequence is 14 residues long. CDR3 protein: CASSRGRGTDTQYF. CDR3 DNA: TGCGCCAGCAGCCGCGGTCGAGGGACAGATACGCAGTATTTT.

V and J are TRBV4-2 and TRBJ2-5, with D maybe TRBD1 (5 bases). Germline values: CDR1 LGHNA, CDR2 YNFKEQ. The CDR3 extends over 17 amino acids. Trimming pared 2 bases from V and 1 base from J, leaving 17 bases between. The CDR3 is CASSQPLGRQGQETQYF. The CDR3 DNA follows: TGTGCCAGCAGCCAACCCCTGGGAAGGCAGGGCCAAGAGACCCAGTACTTC.

The gene calls are TRBV7-2 and TRBJ2-7; no reliable D call. The CDR3 runs 17 residues. V gave up 0 bases and J gave up 5 bases, with 20 bases separating them. Germline assignment: CDR1 SGHTA and CDR2 FQGNSA. CDR3 coding DNA: TGTGCCAGCAGCTTAGCTGTCTGGGGAAAAAGTCAGCACGAGCAGTACTTC. This encodes CASSLAVWGKSQHEQYF.

This chain joins TRBV14 and TRBJ2-2; the D is unclear. V lost 1 base, J lost 7 bases, and 16 bases lay in between. Germline V gene lookup returns CDR1 SGHDN and CDR2 FVKESK. The CDR3 has 16 amino acids. This CDR3 is CASSQVGRRSGGELFF. The CDR3 nucleotides read TGTGCCAGCAGCCAAGTTGGGCGCAGGTCCGGCGGGGAGCTGTTTTTT.

This chain links TRBV18 with TRBJ1-3; perhaps TRBD1 as D (5 bases). CDR3 length equals 16 residues. The ends were cut back, 3 bases at V and 0 bases at J, with 12 bases in the middle. Germline-derived CDR1 and CDR2 are KGHSH and LQKENI. In DNA, the CDR3 is TGTGCCAGCTCACCGCAGGGCCCTAGCTCTGGAAACACCATATATTTT. Residues: CASSPQGPSSGNTIYF.

J is TRBJ2-6 and V is TRBV5-4; D unresolved. V gave up 2 bases and J gave up 3 bases, with 3 bases separating them. Germline CDR1 and CDR2: SGHNT and YYREEE (reference sequence). The CDR3 runs 13 residues. The CDR3 DNA sequence: TGTGCCAGCAGCTTCTTTGGGGCCAACGTCCTGACTTTC. It translates to CASSFFGANVLTF.

The rearrangement uses TRBV5-1 and TRBJ1-1; D is possibly TRBD1 (6 bases). The CDR3 runs 14 residues. Germline V gene lookup returns CDR1 SGHRS and CDR2 YFSETQ. The ends were cut back, 2 bases at V and 5 bases at J, with 13 bases in the middle. The CDR3 protein is CASSLETGMTEAFF. CDR3 coding DNA: TGCGCCAGCAGCTTAGAAACAGGGATGACTGAAGCTTTCTTT.

The genes are TRBV5-1 and TRBJ2-7; 11 nucleotides align to TRBD2. Germline V gene lookup returns CDR1 SGHRS and CDR2 YFSETQ. Trimming removed 3 bases from V and 3 bases from J; junction bases left unmatched: 5. The length of the CDR3 is 15 residues. The CDR3 DNA reads as TGCGCCAGCAGCTCTACTAGCGGGAGTGTCTACGAGCAGTACTTC. Its protein product is CASSSTSGSVYEQYF.